This T cell receptor (beta chain) was documented in a study of T cells in Graves' hyperthyroidism and ophthalmopathy (dated by TCRdb to about 2019). For the wider study: Peripheral blood was sampled at the time of initial diagnosis, prior to any treatment. TCR V-J signatures able to tell the groups apart were searched for in a discovery cohort of 100 or so patients, of whom roughly 42 had Graves' ophthalmopathy and 57 had stable Graves' hyperthyroidism. Prospective prediction of ophthalmopathy was tested in an independent validation cohort consisting of about 19 hyperthyroidism patients and approximately 16 patients who later progressed to ophthalmopathy. The 90 or so discovery patients were randomly split 7:3 into training and test sets. In six Graves' hyperthyroidism patients, the study also compared T-cell repertoires from thyroid tissue with T-cell repertoires from blood. After blood sampling, hyperthyroidism patients were treated with methimazole at a starting dose of 30 mg daily, and ophthalmopathy patients were treated with high-dose intravenous methylprednisolone. The paper reports TCR Vbeta CDR3 sequencing of 130 to 150 peripheral blood samples: under 45 ophthalmopathy, roughly 80 hyperthyroidism and 17 progressor patients. Summary of the overall study and its limitations: Ophthalmopathy was separated from stable hyperthyroidism by a 13 V-J signature model, with about 88% sensitivity and approximately 81% specificity obtained in cross-validation and 80%/75% obtained in testing. In validation, the model predicted progression to ophthalmopathy a median of about 6.5 months before onset, with approximately 71% sensitivity and almost 75% specificity. Blood samples also contained most of the expanded thyroid clonotypes (frequency above 0.001), which suggests that blood repertoires may reflect thyroid immune responses. Sample size was not statistically predetermined, and blinding of investigators to group allocation was not performed.

For this chain, trimming is 5 bases at the V end and 3 bases at the J end, and the number of junction bases without a gene match is 7. CDR1 and CDR2 are drawn from the germline V gene: SGHVS, FNYEAQ. The CDR3 numbers 15 residues from cysteine through phenylalanine. Solely the CDR3 DNA is kept, with 45 bases framed from the first base. Ophthalmopathy patients had moderately to severely active disease, with a Clinical Activity Score of 3 or more, a NOSPECS grade of 4 or more, and a disease duration of less than 3 months. Patients with uncontrolled infections, other autoimmune diseases, pregnancy or lactation were excluded. Diagnoses were based on clinical symptoms, serum thyroxine and TRAb, thyroid ultrasound and orbital computed tomography. PBMCs were isolated from around 10 ml of fresh peripheral blood by Ficoll-Paque density gradient centrifugation. Trizol reagent was used to extract total RNA, and RNA quality was then checked on an Agilent 2100 Bioanalyzer.

The sample holds many counts of this clonotype. No antigen is known for it. The input lacks base qualities; no much larger clone sits a single base away. Amplification of TCR beta CDR3 regions was carried out from RNA transcripts. The TCR CDR3 was subjected to a first round of RT-PCR using the HTBI primer set and the Qiagen OneStep RT-PCR kit. The libraries were constructed in a second round of multiplex PCR and then size-selected and purified. The libraries were sequenced on an Illumina HiSeq2000 using paired-end 100 bp reads. From the authors' description of their analysis: SOAPnuke was used to process the raw data, removing reads that contained adapters or uncalled bases, had a mean Phred below 15, or lacked an exact match to the constant primer or identifier. COPE v1.2.5 was used to merge the high-quality paired reads, and each unique nucleotide sequence was defined as a clonotype. MiTCR v1.1 was used to align clonotypes to the IMGT TRBV, TRBD and TRBJ reference segments. Only V-J combinations with frequency above 0.0001, covering roughly 99% of repertoires, were analysed. The TCS score was defined as F50 (clonal expansion) divided by E x V (chaos), with BLOSUM62-based TCRdist calculated between CDR3 peptides within each V-J. Welch's t-statistics and random forest reduced just over 500 V-J features to about 12, which were used in a naive Bayes classifier (R e1071). Clones were called with MiXCR by TCRdb after fastp trimmed the public reads at Q25, and only in-frame beta chains were retained. A single entry per CDR3 protein holds the most common genes and DNA from its merged rows. The V and J calls shown here were made by TCRdb, not taken from the authors' results. In all, the sample holds about 590,000 distinct CDR3 sequences, and 14% of those were seen once. In total, the top ten clones hold more than 6% of the sample.

Sequenced material: blood. Here the chain combines TRBV7-6 and TRBJ1-1; 9 bases in the junction line up with TRBD1. The TCR comes from a woman between 18 and 29 years old with Graves' ophthalmopathy. The CDR3 corresponds to CASSPRTGEYTEAFF. The DNA reads as follows: TGTGCCAGCAGCCCACGGACAGGGGAGTACACTGAAGCTTTCTTT.